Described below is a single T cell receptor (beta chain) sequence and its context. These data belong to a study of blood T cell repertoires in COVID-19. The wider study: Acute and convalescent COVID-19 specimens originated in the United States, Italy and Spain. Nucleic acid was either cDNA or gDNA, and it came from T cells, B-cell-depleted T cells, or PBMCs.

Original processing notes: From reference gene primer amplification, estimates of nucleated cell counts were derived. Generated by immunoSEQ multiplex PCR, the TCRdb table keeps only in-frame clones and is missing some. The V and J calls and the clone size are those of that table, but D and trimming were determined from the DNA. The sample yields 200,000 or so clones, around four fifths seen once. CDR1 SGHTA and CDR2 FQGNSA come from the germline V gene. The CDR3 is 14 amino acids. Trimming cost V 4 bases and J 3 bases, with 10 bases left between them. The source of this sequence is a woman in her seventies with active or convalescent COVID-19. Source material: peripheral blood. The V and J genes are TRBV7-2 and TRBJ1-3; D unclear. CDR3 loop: CASSYDNLGNTIYF. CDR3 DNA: TGTGCCAGCAGCTACGACAACCTTGGAAACACCATATATTTT.